This T cell receptor (beta chain) was recorded in a study of blood T cell repertoires in COVID-19. Study-wide background: Nucleic acid was either cDNA or gDNA, and it came from T cells, B-cell-depleted T cells, or PBMCs.

In the study's own analysis: Researchers report that nucleated cell counts were estimated from reference gene primer amplification. TCRdb's table, derived via immunoSEQ multiplex PCR, lists solely in-frame clones and lacks some. V and J calls and clone size are as listed in that table; D and trimming were resolved from the DNA. The sample includes 140,000 to 150,000 clones, 84% of them seen just once. Germline lookup yields CDR1 SGHRS and CDR2 YFSETQ. This CDR3 has 14 amino acids. The V end was cut by 10 bases, the J end by 0 bases, with 16 bases between. Input material: peripheral blood. The receptor's source is a human donor in a cohort sampled during active COVID-19. This sequence joins TRBV5-1 and TRBJ1-2; D is perhaps TRBD1 (6 bases). The CDR3 coding sequence is TGCGCCTCCACTCAGGGACACCCTAACTATGGCTACACCTTC. Translated, it gives CASTQGHPNYGYTF.